This record covers a single T cell receptor beta chain. Its antigen is not identified. This sample is drawn from a study of T-cell memory formation after mild COVID-19. Losses at the gene ends were 2 bases for V and 2 bases for J; bases not matched to a gene: 8. CDR3 size: 17 residues. Per the germline V gene, CDR1 is MDHEN and CDR2 is SYDVKM. The TCR alpha and TCR beta cDNA libraries, bearing sample barcodes and UMIs, were generated by 5'RACE using constant-segment primers. Each CDR3 protein is one row after TCRdb ran MiXCR on the 5' RACE reads. The table includes a few hundred thousand distinct CDR3 sequences, around 15% detected once. General observations from the study: Later expanders leaned CD4+, whereas clones that contracted between day 15 and 85 were balanced CD4/CD8.

This clonotype originated in a young man who had mild COVID-19 (a few samples of this study predate the infection). Cell type and time point are not known. This chain uses TRBV28 with TRBJ2-1; 8 bases are shared with TRBD1. Sample: PBMCs or a T cell subset sorted from them (not recorded which). The CDR3 DNA is TGTGCCAGCAGTTTAGGGTTTCGGGACAGGACCTACAATGAGCAGTTCTTC. Translated: CASSLGFRDRTYNEQFF.